This entry describes one T cell receptor beta chain. This clone has more than one count but fewer than ten. Its cognate antigen has yet to be identified. It has no much larger one-base neighbor in the sample; base qualities were not kept. This sample is drawn from a study of shared clonotypes between healthy human individuals (dated by TCRdb to 2018 to 2020). The study in broad terms: A few men and two women, aged 18 to 49 years, made up the cohort. For each donor, CD4 naive and CD4 memory were each given three plates, CD8 naive was given two plates, and CD8 memory was given one plate. To estimate repertoire size and how much clonotype sharing occurs between individuals, the study deeply sequenced the blood TCR repertoires of 5 or 6 healthy adults. To increase sequencing depth and limit assay-specific biases, TCR repertoire library preparation and sequencing were carried out by different laboratories using diverse techniques. Leukapheresis yielded between about 0.85 and 10 billion PBMCs per donor. Results and caveats for the whole study, not just this receptor: Sampling was limited to blood, and TCR repertoires in tissue likely differ from TCR repertoires in blood. Compared with non-shared clonotypes, clonotypes shared by all four sorted-subset donors had higher generation probabilities. Incomplete sequencing was indicated by rarefaction of sorted-subset datasets, despite the large sequencing depth. Larger estimated clonotype richness was generally found for naive subsets than for memory subsets. The genetic and exposure-history diversity represented was limited by the small number of donors. Approximately 5% of naive CD4, around 4% of naive CD8, approximately 2% of memory CD4, and 0.4% of memory CD8 clonotypes were shared across several donors. Pairwise subsampling indicated that sequencing depth was expected to affect the degree of clonotype sharing among donors.

Including cysteine and phenylalanine, the CDR3 has 12 amino acids. Only the CDR3 region is kept as DNA, spanning 36 bases read in frame from base 1. CDR1 and CDR2 (MNHNS, SASEGT) derive from the germline V gene. Relative to germline, V is missing 7 bases and J is missing 5 bases, with 4 bases of the junction outside any gene match. Using the deep immunoSEQ assay, TCR CDR3 regions were amplified from genomic DNA by multiplex PCR. Extracted genomic DNA from each cell subset was spread evenly across all wells of several immunoSEQ 96-well plates, with each plate serving as a replicate. For sorted subsets, each replicate PCR was loaded with roughly 0.2 ug genomic DNA, equivalent to some 27,000 T cell genomes. Purified libraries were measured with a Qubit 3.0 fluorometer, size-checked on a Bioanalyzer 2100, and measured again with the KAPA Library Quantification kit. Every immunoSEQ 96-well plate was sequenced on a separate single-read 150-cycle Illumina NextSeq 550 flow cell. The authors' analysis ran thus. Because the immunoSEQ output included only junctional sequences and no quality scores, the filtering could not be the same as the filtering used for full-length reads. To assign V/J genes and CDR3, sequences were annotated using PyIR, a Python wrapper for IgBLAST v1.9, with IMGT germline references. Reads were removed for weak V/J assignments (E-value above 1e-6), missing CDR3, stop codons, out-of-frame junctions, or ambiguous translated residues. V3J clonotypes were defined by identical inferred V gene, J gene, and CDR3 amino acid sequence. To compute the percentage overlap between repertoires, the number of shared unique clonotypes was divided by the size of the smaller repertoire. RTK rarefaction, the Chao1 estimator, and Recon v2.1 estimates of unobserved clonotypes were used to assess repertoire richness. Generation probabilities were computed with OLGA for all TCRbeta clonotypes obtained by the gDNA method from a handful of donors. Entries here come from immuneACCESS through TCRdb and include only in-frame sequences with V and J called. Some clones fail to appear in such tables; in the studies checked, an unresolved V gene covers under half of the shortfall, and the cause of the remainder is unknown. That table supplies the V and J calls and clone size; D and trimming were determined from the DNA. The sample profile shows over a million clones; 78% of them were found once. More than 0.55% of the sample is taken by the ten largest.

The donors were healthy, HIV-negative adults who had no recently reported acute infections or vaccinations. Only Caucasian adults living in Nashville, Tennessee, USA were represented among the donors. CD4+ T cells were enriched by magnetic negative selection; naive cells were then positively selected on CD45RA, and the negative fraction formed the memory subset. Blood was obtained by leukapheresis, after which PBMCs were separated by Ficoll-Histopaque density gradient centrifugation and cryopreserved in liquid nitrogen vapor phase. Analytical flow cytometry was used to check the purity and quantity of each magnetically sorted T cell population. Each sorted fraction had its genomic DNA isolated and then quantified by UV absorbance on a Nanodrop 2000c.

This clonotype originated in a man between 18 and 29 years old in good health. Some clones in this sample may be carry-over from other donors' samples. The sequenced sample consisted of memory CD4+ T cells from PBMCs. Per the publication, the cell subset or site label means: CD45RA-negative fraction. The V gene is TRBV6-1 and the J gene is TRBJ2-7, and TRBD1 matches 8 of the central bases. Here is the DNA: TGTGCCAGCACCCGACAGGGGAACGAGCAGTACTTC. This gives the protein CASTRQGNEQYF.